This entry concerns a single T cell receptor beta chain. Looked up from germline, CDR1 is MGHDK and CDR2 is SYGVNS. V was shortened by 6 bases and J by 4 bases, with 18 bases between the two germline ends. The CDR3 totals 15 residues. This sample is part of a study of blood T cell repertoires in COVID-19. Sequencing was performed with immunoSEQ multiplex PCR; in TCRdb, only in-frame clones are kept and a portion is missing. The table has over 200,000 clones, over 70% seen once. The sequenced sample was peripheral blood. The chain combines TRBV25-1 with TRBJ1-1, with D perhaps matching TRBD1 (6 bases). The source is a woman aged 80 or over with acute or convalescent COVID-19. This chain's CDR3 is CASRETGHLVTEAFF. The CDR3, as DNA: TGTGCCAGCAGGGAAACGGGACACCTGGTCACTGAAGCTTTCTTT.